The T cell receptor (beta chain) described here comes from a study of blood T cells in healthy people across ages. Russia was home to the donors, healthy Caucasian individuals aged roughly 6 to 95. Every participating donor contributed about 10 milliliters of peripheral blood through a draw. The CDR3 extends over 16 amino acids. CDR1 and CDR2 (germline): MNHEY, SVGAGI. V lost 0 bases, J lost 6 bases, and 7 bases stayed unmatched. It was with a sample-barcoded 5' primer and a J-beta primer mix that a second PCR of roughly 7 to 11 cycles was run. TCRdb re-derived calls from the 5' RACE reads in MiXCR, one entry per CDR3 protein. Of about 540,000 distinct CDR3 sequences listed, less than 25% were seen once; the top ten hold 8.7%. These same records also appear under a second study, on T cells of mothers and their children. As reported in that work: The cDNA synthesis received all extracted RNA, at approximately 1.4 ug per 15 ul. In both related and unrelated pairs, TCR recombination output is shaped similarly by thymic selection.

This TCR derives from a boy younger than 18 in good health. What was sequenced was blood. The J gene is TRBJ2-7, the V gene TRBV6-5; 11 bases fit TRBD2. The CDR3 region is CASSYSGTSGRSEQYF. The CDR3 coding sequence is TGTGCCAGCAGTTACTCGGGGACTAGCGGCCGATCCGAGCAGTACTTC.